This paragraph covers one T cell receptor beta chain sequence. The data belong to a study of shared clonotypes between healthy human individuals. Assay used: immunoSEQ multiplex PCR; TCRdb lists only in-frame clones, some missing. The data hold 850,000 to 1,100,000 clones, with approximately 80% observed a single time. This clonotype was obtained from a man between 18 and 35 years old in good health. Some clones in this sample may be carry-over from other donors' samples. The sequenced material came from memory CD4+ T cells from PBMCs. Subset in this sample: CD45RA-negative fraction.

In DNA, the CDR3 is TGCGCCAGCAGCCAAGATTTTCCTGGTTATCAGCCCCAGCATTTT. Protein: CASSQDFPGYQPQHF. The chain carries TRBV4-1 and TRBJ1-5; D uncertain. Germline CDR1 MGHRA, CDR2 YSYEKL. The length of the CDR3 is 15 residues. V was cut by 0 bases and J by 5 bases, with 11 bases left in between.